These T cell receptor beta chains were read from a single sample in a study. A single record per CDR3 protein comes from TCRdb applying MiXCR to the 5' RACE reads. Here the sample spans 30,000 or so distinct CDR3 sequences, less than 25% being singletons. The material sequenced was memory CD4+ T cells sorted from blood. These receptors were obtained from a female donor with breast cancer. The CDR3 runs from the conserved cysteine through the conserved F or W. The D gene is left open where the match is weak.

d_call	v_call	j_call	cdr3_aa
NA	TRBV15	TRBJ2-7	CATSRDHYEQYF
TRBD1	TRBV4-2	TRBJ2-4	CASSQDLGQKIQYF
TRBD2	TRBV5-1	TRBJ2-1	CASSSATSPGFDEQFF
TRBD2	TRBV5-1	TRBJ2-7	CASSLKRGADYEQYF
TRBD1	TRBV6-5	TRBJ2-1	CASSYPGTGANEQFF
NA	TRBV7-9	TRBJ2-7	CASSATYEQYF
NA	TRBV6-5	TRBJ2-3	CASSDSNTQYF
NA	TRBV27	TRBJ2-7	CASSGDAGTQSYEQYF
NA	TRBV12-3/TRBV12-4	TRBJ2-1	CAGSRSRGPYNEQFF
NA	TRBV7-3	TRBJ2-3	CASSSDSADTQYF
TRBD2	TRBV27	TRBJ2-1	CASSFGLAGQRNEQFF
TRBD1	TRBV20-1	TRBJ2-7	CSGLTGGSYEQYF
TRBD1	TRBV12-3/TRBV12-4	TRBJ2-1	CASSSTGTDYNEQFF
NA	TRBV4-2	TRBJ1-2	CASSQDTLTAYGYTF
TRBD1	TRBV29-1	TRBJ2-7	CSVRGQAFYEQYF
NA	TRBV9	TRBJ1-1	CASSVVPGHTEAFF
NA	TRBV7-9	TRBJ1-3	CASSSPGTGNTIYF
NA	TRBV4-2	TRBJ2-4	CASSQRTTSPGSLAKNIQYF
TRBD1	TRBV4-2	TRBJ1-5	CASSHSVDRVGDQPQHF
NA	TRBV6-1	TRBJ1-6	CASSVGDSYNSPLHF
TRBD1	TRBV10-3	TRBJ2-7	CAISPGQGNDEQYF
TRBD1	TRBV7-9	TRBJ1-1	CASRAGGTEAFF
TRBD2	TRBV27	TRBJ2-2	CASSPGLAGVALFF
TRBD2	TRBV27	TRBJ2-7	CASKGGAPEQYF
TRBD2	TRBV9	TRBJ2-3	CASSVGTSGITDTQYF
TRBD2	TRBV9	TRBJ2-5	CASSPTWGGQETQYF
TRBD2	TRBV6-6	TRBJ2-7	CASSLGLGAGEYEQYF
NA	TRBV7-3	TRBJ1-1	CASSLIGRAPEAFF
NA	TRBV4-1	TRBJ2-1	CAGSLVWALNNEQFF
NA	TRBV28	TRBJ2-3	CASTPHRTDTQYF
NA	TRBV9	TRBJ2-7	CASSVGAPSYEQYF
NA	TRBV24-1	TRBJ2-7	CATSDLSSAGGSSYEQYF
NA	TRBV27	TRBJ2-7	CASTDYHEQYF
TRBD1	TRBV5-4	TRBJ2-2	CSSSLGGPRGLINGELFF
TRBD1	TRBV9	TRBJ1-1	CASSVGTGSTEAFF
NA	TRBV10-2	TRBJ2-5	CASSVGGTQYF
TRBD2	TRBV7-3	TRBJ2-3	CASSPGPAGPTDTQYF
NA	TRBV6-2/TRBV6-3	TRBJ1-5	CASSYRGASNQPQHF
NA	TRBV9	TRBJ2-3	CASSAVGITDTQYF
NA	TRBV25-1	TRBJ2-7	CASSESGGGYEQYF